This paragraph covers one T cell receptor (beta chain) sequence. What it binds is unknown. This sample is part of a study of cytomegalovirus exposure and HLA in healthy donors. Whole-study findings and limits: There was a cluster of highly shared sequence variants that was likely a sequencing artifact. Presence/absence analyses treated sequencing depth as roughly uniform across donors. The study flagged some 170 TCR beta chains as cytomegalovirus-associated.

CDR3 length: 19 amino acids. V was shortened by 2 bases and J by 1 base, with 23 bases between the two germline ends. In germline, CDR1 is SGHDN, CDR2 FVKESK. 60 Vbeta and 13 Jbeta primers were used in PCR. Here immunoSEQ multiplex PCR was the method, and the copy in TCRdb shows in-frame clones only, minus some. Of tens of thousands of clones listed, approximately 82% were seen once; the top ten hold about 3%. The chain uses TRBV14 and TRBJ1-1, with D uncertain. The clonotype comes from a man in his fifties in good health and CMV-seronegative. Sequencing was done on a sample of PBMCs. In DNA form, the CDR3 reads TGTGCCAGCAGCCAAAGGGTAGGGTACGCCGGAGGGAAGAACACTGAAGCTTTCTTT. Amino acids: CASSQRVGYAGGKNTEAFF.